The rows below give T cell receptor beta chains drawn from one sample of a study of cytomegalovirus exposure and HLA in healthy donors. Using immunoSEQ multiplex PCR, the repertoire was profiled, and TCRdb retains in-frame clones only, with some absent. The table has approximately 40,000 clones, less than 85% seen once. Sample: PBMCs. Receptor source: a woman aged 18-30 years in good health and CMV-seropositive. Both conserved end residues are part of each CDR3. The D gene is left open where the match is weak. Clone size is given for some rows only: seen once, a few or many times, or a class if the clone is expanded.

j_gene | v_gene | abundance | d_gene | CDR3aa | CDR3nt
TRBJ2-7 | TRBV6-5 | - | TRBD1 | CASRPAGRGLGEQYF | TGTGCCAGCAGGCCCGCCGGCAGGGGGTTGGGCGAGCAGTACTTC
TRBJ2-5 | TRBV2 | - | - | CASIKRSQETQYF | TGTGCCAGCATCAAGCGTAGCCAAGAGACCCAGTACTTC
TRBJ2-1 | TRBV30 | - | TRBD2 | CAGKRGALNEQFF | TGTGCCGGGAAGCGGGGGGCTTTAAATGAGCAGTTCTTC
TRBJ1-4 | TRBV14 | - | TRBD1 | CASSQAGTGNEKLFF | TGTGCCAGCAGCCAAGCCGGGACAGGCAATGAAAAACTGTTTTTT
TRBJ1-2 | TRBV9 | - | TRBD1 | CASSVDRGGNYGYTF | TGTGCCAGCAGCGTAGACAGGGGAGGAAACTATGGCTACACCTTC
TRBJ2-1 | TRBV15 | once | TRBD2 | CATSRGQRGLAEQFF | TGTGCCACCAGCAGAGGACAGCGGGGGCTCGCTGAGCAGTTCTTC
TRBJ2-7 | TRBV7-2 | - | TRBD2 | CASSYLAGDSYEQYF | TGTGCCAGCAGCTACCTAGCGGGGGACTCCTACGAGCAGTACTTC
TRBJ2-1 | TRBV5-6 | - | TRBD2 | CASSNLLAAYNEQFF | TGTGCCAGCAGCAATCTGCTAGCGGCTTACAATGAGCAGTTCTTC
TRBJ2-1 | TRBV18 | - | TRBD2 | CASSPSAGGVNEQFF | TGTGCCAGCTCACCAAGCGCGGGGGGGGTCAATGAGCAGTTCTTC
TRBJ1-5 | TRBV4-2 | - | - | CASSQDYRNQPQHF | TGTGCCAGCAGCCAAGATTACAGGAATCAGCCCCAGCATTTT
TRBJ1-2 | TRBV19 | - | - | CASSIIRRGAGYTF | TGTGCCAGTAGTATAATACGCAGGGGCGCGGGCTACACCTTC
TRBJ1-1 | TRBV2 | - | TRBD1 | CASCGQGLGTEAFF | TGTGCCAGCTGCGGACAGGGGTTGGGCACTGAAGCTTTCTTT
TRBJ1-5 | TRBV6-6 | few | TRBD1 | CASSLGTGLGQPQHF | TGTGCCAGCAGTCTGGGGACAGGGTTAGGCCAGCCCCAGCATTTT
TRBJ2-2 | TRBV27 | - | TRBD1 | CASSLTGGYTGELFF | TGTGCCAGCAGTTTAACAGGGGGCTACACCGGGGAGCTGTTTTTT
TRBJ2-2 | TRBV28 | few | TRBD2 | CASSLAGGHTGELFF | TGTGCCAGCAGTTTAGCGGGAGGGCACACCGGGGAGCTGTTTTTT
TRBJ2-7 | TRBV5-1 | - | - | CASSRQRSSYEQYF | TGCGCCAGCAGCCGGCAGCGGAGCTCCTACGAGCAGTACTTC
TRBJ2-5 | TRBV5-6 | once | TRBD1 | CASSVRDRGRGETQYF | TGTGCCAGCAGCGTCCGGGACAGGGGGCGAGGGGAGACCCAGTACTTC
TRBJ2-1 | TRBV5-1 | - | TRBD2 | CASSSLGGRASYNEQFF | TGCGCCAGCAGCTCCCTAGGCGGGAGGGCCTCCTACAATGAGCAGTTCTTC
TRBJ2-3 | TRBV18 | - | TRBD1 | CASSPGTGGTDTQYF | TGTGCCAGCTCACCCGGGACAGGGGGAACAGATACGCAGTATTTT
TRBJ1-1 | TRBV7-3 | - | TRBD1 | CASSPRTGRTTEAFF | TGTGCCAGCAGCCCGCGGACAGGGAGAACCACTGAAGCTTTCTTT
TRBJ1-5 | TRBV30 | - | - | CAWNQQGLTQPQHF | TGTGCCTGGAATCAACAGGGTCTCACACAGCCCCAGCATTTT
TRBJ2-1 | TRBV6-4 | - | TRBD1 | CASSDSTGGYNEQFF | TGTGCCAGCAGTGACAGCACAGGGGGCTACAATGAGCAGTTCTTC
TRBJ1-1 | TRBV7-8 | - | TRBD1 | CASSPVRPTGGLNTEAFF | TGTGCCAGCAGCCCCGTTCGACCGACAGGGGGCTTGAACACTGAAGCTTTCTTT
TRBJ2-3 | TRBV1 | - | - | CTSSQFKIKTSGGVDTQYF | TGCACCAGCAGCCAATTCAAAATTAAGACTAGCGGGGGGGTAGATACGCAGTATTTT
TRBJ1-1 | TRBV11-2 | - | - | CASSLWGDNTEAFF | TGTGCCAGCAGCTTATGGGGGGACAACACTGAAGCTTTCTTT
TRBJ2-7 | TRBV11-2 | - | TRBD2 | CASSLAGGPPPYEQYF | TGTGCCAGCAGCTTAGCGGGGGGGCCCCCACCCTACGAGCAGTACTTC
TRBJ2-1 | TRBV19 | - | - | CASNGSSYNEQFF | TGTGCCAGTAATGGGAGCTCCTACAATGAGCAGTTCTTC
TRBJ1-1 | TRBV11-3 | - | TRBD1 | CASSPGQGAPRGTEDFF | TGTGCCAGCAGCCCCGGACAGGGGGCTCCCCGTGGCACTGAAGATTTCTTT
TRBJ2-7 | TRBV7-9 | - | TRBD2 | CASSRTGTSGRDEQYF | TGTGCCAGCAGCCGTACCGGGACCAGCGGGAGGGACGAGCAGTACTTC
TRBJ2-1 | TRBV6-4 | few | TRBD2 | CASSDSAGGHNEQFF | TGTGCCAGCAGTGACTCAGCGGGGGGCCACAATGAGCAGTTCTTC
TRBJ2-5 | TRBV7-9 | few | TRBD2 | CASSLLGTSDEETQYF | TGTGCCAGCAGCTTACTCGGGACTAGCGACGAAGAGACCCAGTACTTC
TRBJ2-7 | TRBV30 | - | TRBD2 | CAWSPWTSSDEEQYF | TGTGCCTGGAGTCCGTGGACTAGCAGCGATGAGGAGCAGTACTTC
TRBJ2-7 | TRBV7-2 | - | TRBD1 | CASMVRGQGTSYEQYF | TGTGCCTCAATGGTCCGGGGACAGGGAACGTCATACGAGCAGTACTTC
TRBJ1-5 | TRBV27 | - | - | CASSLTPGFSQPQHF | TGTGCCAGCAGTTTAACCCCAGGGTTCTCTCAACCCCAGCATTTT
TRBJ2-7 | TRBV10-1 | - | TRBD1 | CASRLPGQGRPPSYEQYF | TGCGCCAGCAGACTCCCGGGACAGGGAAGACCCCCCTCCTACGAGCAGTACTTC
TRBJ2-1 | TRBV20-1 | - | - | CSARGAYEQFF | TGCAGTGCCCGGGGGGCCTATGAGCAGTTCTTC
TRBJ2-1 | TRBV27 | - | - | CASSPRGDTTFNEQFF | TGTGCCAGCAGTCCCCGGGGGGACACCACCTTCAATGAGCAGTTCTTC
TRBJ2-1 | TRBV27 | - | TRBD2 | CASSSSSGAYNEQFF | TGTGCCAGCAGTTCGAGTAGCGGGGCATACAATGAGCAGTTCTTC
TRBJ2-3 | TRBV6-6 | - | - | CASSRTGDTQYF | TGTGCCAGCAGCCGGACGGGGGATACGCAGTATTTT
TRBJ2-7 | TRBV7-3 | - | - | CASSSLPGGSYEQYF | TGTGCCAGCAGCTCACTCCCCGGGGGTTCCTACGAGCAGTACTTC
TRBJ2-7 | TRBV6-5 | - | - | CASSSFGPYEQYF | TGTGCCAGCAGTTCATTTGGCCCCTACGAGCAGTACTTC
TRBJ1-1 | TRBV7-8 | few | - | CASRLQGAGLGTEAFF | TGTGCCAGCAGGCTACAGGGCGCCGGGCTCGGCACTGAAGCTTTCTTT
TRBJ2-6 | TRBV7-2 | - | - | CASSPQAGPRSGANVLTF | TGTGCCAGCAGCCCCCAGGCAGGGCCACGCTCTGGGGCCAACGTCCTGACTTTC
TRBJ2-7 | TRBV19 | few | TRBD1 | CASSVTGTGGNEQYF | TGTGCCAGTAGTGTCACCGGGACAGGGGGCAACGAGCAGTACTTC
TRBJ2-7 | TRBV6-5 | - | TRBD1 | CASRRDRVGEQYF | TGTGCCAGCCGGCGGGACAGGGTAGGCGAGCAGTACTTC
TRBJ2-1 | TRBV7-2 | once | TRBD2 | CASSLAGGVGEQFF | TGTGCCAGCAGCTTAGCGGGGGGGGTCGGTGAGCAGTTCTTC
TRBJ2-5 | TRBV11-2 | - | TRBD2 | CASQRGSGETQYF | TGTGCCAGCCAGCGCGGGAGTGGTGAGACCCAGTACTTC
TRBJ1-1 | TRBV30 | - | - | CAWSRWGASNTEAFF | TGTGCCTGGAGCCGATGGGGAGCATCGAACACTGAAGCTTTCTTT
TRBJ1-1 | TRBV5-5 | few | - | CASSLYQVGHAEAFF | TGTGCCAGCAGCTTGTATCAGGTCGGACATGCTGAAGCTTTCTTT
TRBJ2-1 | TRBV19 | - | TRBD1 | CASSLYRDSLNEQFF | TGTGCCAGTAGCCTTTACCGGGACAGCCTCAATGAGCAGTTCTTC
TRBJ1-5 | TRBV15 | - | TRBD1 | CATSRFEGQGNQPQHF | TGTGCCACCAGCAGGTTTGAGGGACAGGGCAATCAGCCCCAGCATTTT